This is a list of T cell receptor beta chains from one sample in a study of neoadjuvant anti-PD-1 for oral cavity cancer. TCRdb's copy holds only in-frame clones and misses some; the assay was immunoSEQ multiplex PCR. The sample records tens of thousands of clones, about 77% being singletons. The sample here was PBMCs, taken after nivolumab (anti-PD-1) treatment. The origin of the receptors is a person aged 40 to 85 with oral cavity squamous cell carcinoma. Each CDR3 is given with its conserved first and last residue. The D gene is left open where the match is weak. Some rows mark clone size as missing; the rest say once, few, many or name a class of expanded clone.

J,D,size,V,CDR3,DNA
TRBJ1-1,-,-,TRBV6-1,CASGRANTEAFF,TGTGCCAGCGGTAGAGCGAACACTGAAGCTTTCTTT
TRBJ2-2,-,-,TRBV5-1,CASSPGRGLNTGELFF,TGCGCCAGCAGCCCTGGCCGGGGACTCAACACCGGGGAGCTGTTTTTT
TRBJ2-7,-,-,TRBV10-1,CASSEYGASYEQYF,TGCGCCAGCAGTGAATACGGGGCGTCCTACGAGCAGTACTTC
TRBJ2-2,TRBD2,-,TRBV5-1,CASSPGLAAGELFF,TGCGCCAGCAGCCCCGGACTAGCGGCCGGGGAGCTGTTTTTT
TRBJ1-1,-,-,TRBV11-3,CASSLEPGNTEAFF,TGTGCCAGCAGCTTAGAACCGGGGAACACTGAAGCTTTCTTT
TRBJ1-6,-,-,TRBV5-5,CASSLSLLPGLLEPLHF,TGTGCCAGCAGCTTGTCCCTTCTCCCGGGACTTCTCGAACCCCTCCACTTT
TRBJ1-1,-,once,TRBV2,CASSELMNTEAFF,TGTGCCAGCAGTGAGCTTATGAACACTGAAGCTTTCTTT
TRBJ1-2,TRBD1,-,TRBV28,CASIKSLTGDGYTF,TGTGCCAGCATAAAAAGCCTCACAGGGGATGGCTACACCTTC
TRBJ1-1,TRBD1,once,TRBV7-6,CASSRPTGANTEAFF,TGTGCCAGCAGCCGCCCTACAGGGGCCAACACTGAAGCTTTCTTT
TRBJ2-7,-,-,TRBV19,CASSGRYEQYF,TGTGCCAGTAGTGGGAGGTACGAGCAGTACTTC
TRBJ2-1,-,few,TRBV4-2,CASSQDTPGLRKIYNEQFF,TGTGCCAGCAGCCAAGATACGCCCGGACTGAGGAAAATTTACAATGAGCAGTTCTTC
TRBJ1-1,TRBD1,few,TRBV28,CASSLPGTGETEAFF,TGTGCCAGCAGTCTGCCCGGGACAGGGGAGACTGAAGCTTTCTTT
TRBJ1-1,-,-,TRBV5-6,CASSLGGGGGAFF,TGTGCCAGCAGCTTGGGAGGCGGCGGTGGAGCTTTCTTT
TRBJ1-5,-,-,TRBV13,CASSLGHLNQPQHF,TGTGCCAGCAGCTTAGGACACCTCAATCAGCCCCAGCATTTT
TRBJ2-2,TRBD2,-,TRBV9,CASSPLGGGAGTGELFF,TGTGCCAGCAGCCCCCTCGGGGGGGGCGCTGGGACCGGGGAGCTGTTTTTT
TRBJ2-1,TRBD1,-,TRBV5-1,CASSLTGGPPYNEQFF,TGCGCCAGCAGCTTGACAGGGGGCCCCCCCTACAATGAGCAGTTCTTC
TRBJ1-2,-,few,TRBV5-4,CASSLVGGAGYTF,TGTGCCAGCAGCTTGGTGGGGGGTGCTGGCTACACCTTC
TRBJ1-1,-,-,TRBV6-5,CASSPFGRLNTEAFF,TGTGCCAGCAGCCCTTTCGGACGGCTGAACACTGAAGCTTTCTTT
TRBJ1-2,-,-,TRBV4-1,CASSQDGGFYGYTF,TGCGCCAGCAGCCAAGACGGAGGCTTCTATGGCTACACCTTC
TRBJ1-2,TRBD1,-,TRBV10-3,CAISALDRGHNGYTF,TGTGCCATCAGTGCCCTCGACAGGGGGCACAATGGCTACACCTTC
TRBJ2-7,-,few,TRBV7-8,CASSGGAGSPYEQYF,TGTGCCAGCAGCGGTGGGGCAGGCAGCCCCTACGAGCAGTACTTC
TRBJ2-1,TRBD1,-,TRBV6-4,CASSDSDRGGNEQFF,TGTGCCAGCAGTGACTCGGACAGGGGAGGCAATGAGCAGTTCTTC
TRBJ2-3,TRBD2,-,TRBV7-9,CASSLGGSGRSLATDTQYF,TGTGCCAGCAGCTTAGGTGGTAGCGGGAGGAGTCTGGCCACAGATACGCAGTATTTT
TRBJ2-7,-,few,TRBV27,CASSLLGSSGEQYF,TGTGCCAGCAGTTTACTCGGGAGCAGTGGAGAGCAGTACTTC
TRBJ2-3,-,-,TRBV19,CASRKGGIGTDTQYF,TGTGCCAGCAGAAAGGGGGGTATTGGCACAGATACGCAGTATTTT
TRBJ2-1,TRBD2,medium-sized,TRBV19,CATQLAGSYNEQFF,TGTGCCACCCAACTAGCGGGAAGCTACAATGAGCAGTTCTTC
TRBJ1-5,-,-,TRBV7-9,CASSDGGVYQPQHF,TGTGCCAGCAGCGACGGGGGGGTTTATCAGCCCCAGCATTTT
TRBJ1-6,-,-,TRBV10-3,CAISRDNDSPLHF,TGTGCCATCAGTCGGGACAACGATTCACCCCTCCACTTT
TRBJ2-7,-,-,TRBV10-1,CASSEGPFSEQYF,TGCGCCAGCAGTGAAGGGCCCTTCAGCGAGCAGTACTTC
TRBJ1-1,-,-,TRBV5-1,CASSLVVNTEAFF,TGCGCCAGCAGCTTGGTAGTGAACACTGAAGCTTTCTTT
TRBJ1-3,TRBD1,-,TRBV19,CASTGTVSGNTIYF,TGTGCCAGTACCGGGACAGTCTCTGGAAACACCATATATTTT
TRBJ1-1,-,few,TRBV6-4,CASSRVWNTEAFF,TGTGCCAGTTCTCGTGTATGGAACACTGAAGCTTTCTTT
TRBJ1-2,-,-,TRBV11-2,CASSSTRAAGAGYTF,TGTGCCAGCAGCTCGACGAGGGCAGCTGGGGCTGGCTACACCTTC
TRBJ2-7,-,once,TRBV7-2,CASSLGRQYEQYF,TGTGCCAGCAGCTTAGGTCGGCAGTACGAGCAGTACTTC
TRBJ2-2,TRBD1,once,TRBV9,CASSVVATGGSGELFF,TGTGCCAGCAGCGTAGTGGCGACAGGGGGGTCCGGGGAGCTGTTTTTT
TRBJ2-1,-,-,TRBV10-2,CASSDTGGVSSYNEQFF,TGCGCCAGCAGTGACACCGGCGGGGTGAGCTCCTACAATGAGCAGTTCTTC
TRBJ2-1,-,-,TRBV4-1,CASSQGGYSYNEQFF,TGCGCCAGCAGCCAAGGCGGTTACTCCTACAATGAGCAGTTCTTC
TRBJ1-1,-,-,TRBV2,CASSQSVNTEAFF,TGTGCCAGCAGTCAGAGCGTGAACACTGAAGCTTTCTTT
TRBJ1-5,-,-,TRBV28,CASSFRARQPQHF,TGTGCCAGCAGTTTCAGGGCGCGACAGCCCCAGCATTTT
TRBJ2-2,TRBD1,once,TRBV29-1,CSVATGGWHGELFF,TGCAGCGTTGCGACAGGGGGCTGGCACGGGGAGCTGTTTTTT
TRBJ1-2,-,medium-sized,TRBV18,CASSPRTQGRANYGYTF,TGTGCCAGCTCACCACGTACTCAGGGGCGAGCTAACTATGGCTACACCTTC
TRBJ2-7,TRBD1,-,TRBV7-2,CASSSGQDLFYEQYF,TGTGCCAGCAGCTCGGGACAGGACCTCTTCTACGAGCAGTACTTC